These T cell receptor beta chains were read from a single sample in a study of blood T cell repertoires in COVID-19. Repertoires were generated with immunoSEQ multiplex PCR, while TCRdb's copy carries only in-frame clones and drops some. The sample yields 300,000 to 400,000 clones, 87% seen once. Specimen: peripheral blood. These receptors all stem from a woman in her 50s with COVID-19, enrolled during active disease. CDR3s include the opening cysteine and the closing phenylalanine or tryptophan.

j_call,v_call,cdr3_aa
TRBJ2-2,TRBV25-1,CASRRSGTGELFF
TRBJ2-2,TRBV25-1,CATALAGSNTGELFF
TRBJ1-2,TRBV18,CASSLAGTGISGYTF
TRBJ2-2,TRBV19,CASSMDRGAAGELFF
TRBJ2-2,TRBV19,CATRREGNTGELFF
TRBJ1-1,TRBV27,CASSRWGGAVTEAFF
TRBJ2-1,TRBV18,CASSPGTRLEQFF
TRBJ2-7,TRBV5-1,CASSLVPSGIKGEQYF
TRBJ1-1,TRBV21-1,CASSIRARHQNWNTEAFF
TRBJ2-7,TRBV6-5,CASSWRGRPGEQYF
TRBJ1-2,TRBV12-1,CASSSGSRGVGYTF
TRBJ1-1,TRBV30,CAWTTGQGRTEAFF
TRBJ2-6,TRBV6-1,CASSEGGGSRLDYSGANVLTF
TRBJ2-2,TRBV6-5,CASIEGSHTGELFF
TRBJ1-2,TRBV7-8,CASSLRRTGNSHYGYTF
TRBJ1-2,TRBV6-5,CASKSQGTSNYGYTF
TRBJ1-5,TRBV29-1,CSVGTGGNQPQHF
TRBJ1-1,TRBV19,CASSIDSQNTEAFF
TRBJ1-3,TRBV5-1,CASSIEGATGNTIYF
TRBJ1-5,TRBV7-9,CASSLGAWGAQPQHF
TRBJ2-5,TRBV9,CASSVSGSTLETQYF
TRBJ2-1,TRBV6-5,CASTKPPYNEQFF
TRBJ2-3,TRBV5-1,CASSLDGTSGRGGQYF
TRBJ2-7,TRBV30,CAWSKSGSKVGSYEQYF
TRBJ1-6,TRBV7-9,CASSLVGGAYNSPLHF
TRBJ2-7,TRBV5-1,CASSLGLAGGLHEQYF
TRBJ2-5,TRBV27,CASSYVAGGFQETQYF
TRBJ1-3,TRBV30,CAWSVSRGSGNTIYF
TRBJ1-2,TRBV7-9,CASSSTEGRGIDGYTF
TRBJ1-2,TRBV7-9,CASSRPGQGYGYTF
TRBJ1-2,TRBV10-1,CASSESGRRANYGYTF
TRBJ1-4,TRBV5-1,CASSSTVRTGAHSNEKLFF
TRBJ1-5,TRBV30,CAWSVGTGVMNQPQHF
TRBJ2-3,TRBV4-1,CASSRGPDTQYF
TRBJ2-3,TRBV7-8,CASSRAVGGRRGDTQYF
TRBJ2-1,TRBV5-4,CASSLGPLAGGNSNEQFF
TRBJ1-5,TRBV6-6,CASKDRVSGNQPQHF
TRBJ2-6,TRBV7-9,CASSAKGQISGANVLTF
TRBJ1-5,TRBV15,CATSRDLLAGSNQPQHF
TRBJ1-4,TRBV5-6,CASSLDRGSTNEKLFF
TRBJ2-1,TRBV11-2,CASSLGVGDRPYNEQFF
TRBJ1-4,TRBV6-6,CASSQRVARKLFF
TRBJ2-1,TRBV24-1,CATSKRTGAYNEQFF
TRBJ2-7,TRBV7-2,CASSQREGYEQYF
TRBJ2-3,TRBV4-1,CASSRLAGTTSTDTQYF
TRBJ2-3,TRBV4-3,CASSQEGGSGTDTQYF
TRBJ2-1,TRBV3-1/TRBV3-2,CASSRLTSGRANEQFF
TRBJ2-1,TRBV2,CASSARTSGPNEQFF
TRBJ1-1,TRBV6-5,CASSYSNRGYFTEAFF